This T cell receptor (beta chain) derives from a study of blood T cell repertoires in COVID-19. Study in general: From T cells, B-cell-depleted T cells, or PBMCs came the material, which was cDNA or gDNA.

One Seattle source followed patients from active infection through their disease course. From germline, CDR1 is LGHNA and CDR2 YSLEER. Unmatched junction bases numbered 8, after V lost 1 base and J lost 7 bases. CDR3 length: 16 amino acids. Per the authors' pipeline: Amplifying reference gene primers gave estimates of nucleated cell counts. Profiled with immunoSEQ multiplex PCR; TCRdb holds only in-frame clones, not every one. Clone size and V and J calls were adopted from that table, with D and trimming inferred from the DNA. Of 140,000 to 150,000 clones in the sample, 70% to 90% are singletons; the top ten hold 8%.

Specimen: peripheral blood. The chain employs TRBV4-3 and TRBJ2-2; 8 bases are shared with TRBD2. This TCR came from an older woman with COVID-19, enrolled during active disease. CDR3 residues: CASSQVSGGPGGELFF. CDR3 in DNA: TGCGCCAGCAGCCAAGTCTCGGGGGGGCCTGGCGGGGAGCTGTTTTTT.